This TCR beta chain was sequenced during a study of control samples from healthy donors and cancer patients. Repertoires were generated with immunoSEQ multiplex PCR, while TCRdb's copy carries only in-frame clones and drops some. The sample lists 35,000 to 55,000 clones, less than 95% occurring once. V lost 3 bases to trimming and J lost 4 bases; unmatched junction nucleotides: 7. There are 16 residues in the CDR3. Looked up from germline, CDR1 is KGHSH and CDR2 is LQKENI. This TCR derives from a woman in her thirties or forties with head and neck cancer. Sequences were obtained from PBMCs. The chain links TRBV18 to TRBJ2-2; 8 bases are a match to TRBD1. The CDR3 spells CASSPTKDRATGELFF. Here the CDR3 DNA reads TGTGCCAGCTCACCGACAAAGGACAGGGCCACCGGGGAGCTGTTTTTT.